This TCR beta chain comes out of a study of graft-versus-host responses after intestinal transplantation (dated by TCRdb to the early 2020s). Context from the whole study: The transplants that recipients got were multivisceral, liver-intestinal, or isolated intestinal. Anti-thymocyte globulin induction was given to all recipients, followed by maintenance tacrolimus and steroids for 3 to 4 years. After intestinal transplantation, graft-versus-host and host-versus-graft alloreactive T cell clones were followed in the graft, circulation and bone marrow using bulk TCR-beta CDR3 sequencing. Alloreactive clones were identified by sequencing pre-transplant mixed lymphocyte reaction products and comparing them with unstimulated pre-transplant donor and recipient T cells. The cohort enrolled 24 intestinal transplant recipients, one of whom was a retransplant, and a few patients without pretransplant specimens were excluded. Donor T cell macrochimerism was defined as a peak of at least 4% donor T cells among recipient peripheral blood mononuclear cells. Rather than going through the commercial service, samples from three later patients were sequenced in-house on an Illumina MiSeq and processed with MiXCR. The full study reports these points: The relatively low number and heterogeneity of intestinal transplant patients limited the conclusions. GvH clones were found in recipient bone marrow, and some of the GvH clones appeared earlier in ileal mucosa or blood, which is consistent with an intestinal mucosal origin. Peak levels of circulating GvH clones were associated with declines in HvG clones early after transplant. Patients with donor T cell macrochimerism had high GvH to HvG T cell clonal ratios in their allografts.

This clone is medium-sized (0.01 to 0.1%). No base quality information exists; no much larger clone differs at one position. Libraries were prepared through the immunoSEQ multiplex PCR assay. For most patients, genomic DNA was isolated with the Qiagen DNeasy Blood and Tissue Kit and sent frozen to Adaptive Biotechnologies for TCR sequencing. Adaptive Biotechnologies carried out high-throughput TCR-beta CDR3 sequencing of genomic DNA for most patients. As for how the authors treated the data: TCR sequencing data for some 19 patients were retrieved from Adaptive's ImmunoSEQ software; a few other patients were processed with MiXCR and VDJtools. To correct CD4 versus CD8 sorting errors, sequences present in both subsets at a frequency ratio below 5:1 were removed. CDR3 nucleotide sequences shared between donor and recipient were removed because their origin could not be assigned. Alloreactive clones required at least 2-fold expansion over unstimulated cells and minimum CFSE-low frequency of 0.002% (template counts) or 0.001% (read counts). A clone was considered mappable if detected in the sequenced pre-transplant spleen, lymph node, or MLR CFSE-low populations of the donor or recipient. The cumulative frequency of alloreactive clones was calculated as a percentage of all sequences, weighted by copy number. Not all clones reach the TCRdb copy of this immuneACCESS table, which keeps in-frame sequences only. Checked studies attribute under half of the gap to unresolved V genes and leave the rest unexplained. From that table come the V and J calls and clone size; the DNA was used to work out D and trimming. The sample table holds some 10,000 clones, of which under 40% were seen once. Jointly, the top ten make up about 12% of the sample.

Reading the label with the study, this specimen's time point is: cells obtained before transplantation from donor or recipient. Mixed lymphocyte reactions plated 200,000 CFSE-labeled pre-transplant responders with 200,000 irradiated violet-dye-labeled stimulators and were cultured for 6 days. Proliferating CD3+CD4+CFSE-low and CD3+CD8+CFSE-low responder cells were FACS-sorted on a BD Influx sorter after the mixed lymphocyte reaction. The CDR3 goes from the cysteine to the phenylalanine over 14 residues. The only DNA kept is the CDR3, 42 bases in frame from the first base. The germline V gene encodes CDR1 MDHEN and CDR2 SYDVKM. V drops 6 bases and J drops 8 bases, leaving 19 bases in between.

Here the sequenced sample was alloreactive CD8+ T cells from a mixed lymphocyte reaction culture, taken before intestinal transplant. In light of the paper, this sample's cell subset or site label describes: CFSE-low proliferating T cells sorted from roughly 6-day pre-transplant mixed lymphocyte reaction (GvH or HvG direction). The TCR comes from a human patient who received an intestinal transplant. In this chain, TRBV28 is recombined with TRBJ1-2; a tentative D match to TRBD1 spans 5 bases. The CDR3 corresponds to CASRISLRVQGYTF. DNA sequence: TGTGCCAGCAGGATAAGTCTCAGGGTCCAAGGCTACACCTTC.